These 17 T cell receptor beta chains were sequenced from one sample in a study of identical twins. One entry per CDR3 protein results from TCRdb running MiXCR on the 5' RACE reads. The profile shows about 470,000 distinct CDR3 sequences, about 24% of them singletons. Another study also made use of these data, one on T cells expressing NK-cell markers.

The sequencing input was CD4+ T cells sorted from blood. The receptors here all came from a woman aged 18 to 35 in good health.

The chain has TRBV6-2 or TRBV6-3 and TRBJ1-3; the D is unclear. V lost 6 bases and J lost 2, with 17 bases in between. CDR1 is MNHEY and CDR2 is SVGEGT in the germline V gene. This CDR3 comprises 16 residues. The DNA of the CDR3 is TGTGCCAGCAGCCGCGGCGTGGCAGCTGCTGGAAACACCATATATTTT. This translates into CASSRGVAAAGNTIYF.

This clonotype was detected only a few times. The chain couples TRBV4-3 to TRBJ2-7, with TRBD1 identical over 8 bases. The CDR3 consists of 15 residues. Trimming at V came to 4 bases and at J to 3 bases, leaving 8 bases not matched to a gene. The germline V gene has CDR1 LGHNA and CDR2 YSLEER. The CDR3 bases are TGCGCCAGCAGCCGCGTTCGACAGGGGATCTACGAGCAGTACTTC. Its translation: CASSRVRQGIYEQYF.

The V call is TRBV6-1, the J call TRBJ2-1; 9 nucleotides align to TRBD2. The CDR3 extends over 19 amino acids. Unmatched junction bases numbered 14, after V lost 5 bases and J lost 0 bases. From germline, CDR1 is MNHNS and CDR2 SASEGT. DNA for the CDR3: TGTGCCAGCAGTCCCCGAGCTAGCGGGGTTTTAAGCTCCTACAATGAGCAGTTCTTC. Translating it yields CASSPRASGVLSSYNEQFF.

The J gene is TRBJ2-1, the V gene TRBV28; D might be TRBD1 or TRBD2, each matching 5 bases. The CDR3 is 14 amino acids. V was cut by 9 bases and J by 7 bases, with 19 bases left in between. Germline CDR1 is MDHEN and CDR2 is SYDVKM. CDR3 sequence reads: CASLPPGLVNEQFF. Here the CDR3 DNA reads TGTGCCAGTCTACCTCCGGGGCTAGTTAATGAGCAGTTCTTC.

V is TRBV20-1 and J is TRBJ1-1; no firm D call. The CDR3 has 12 amino acids. Germline-derived CDR1 and CDR2 are DFQATT and SNEGSKA (reference sequence). V shed 3 bases and J shed 3 bases, with 8 bases lying between them. CDR3 in amino acids: CSARNRYTEAFF. The CDR3 DNA sequence: TGCAGTGCTAGGAACAGATACACTGAAGCTTTCTTT.

This clonotype was detected only a few times. This chain uses TRBV19 with TRBJ1-5; weak D call: TRBD1 (5 bases). This CDR3 has 14 amino acids. Trimming removed 6 bases from V and 3 bases from J, with 12 bases in between. Per the germline V gene, CDR1 is LNHDA and CDR2 is SQIVND (reference sequence). The CDR3 here is CASRSVGVNQPQHF. CDR3 bases: TGTGCCAGTAGGTCTGTGGGGGTCAATCAGCCCCAGCATTTT.

There are a few counts of this clonotype. The V call is TRBV5-1, the J call TRBJ2-1, with 13 bases identical to TRBD2. Germline CDR1 reads SGHRS; CDR2 reads YFSETQ. V trimming: 4 bases; J trimming: 4 bases; junction bases outside the gene matches: 5. The CDR3 is made up of 16 amino acids. The DNA of the CDR3 is TGCGCCAGCAGCCCGACTAGCGGGGGGTTTTACAATGAGCAGTTCTTC. Its protein product is CASSPTSGGFYNEQFF.

The gene calls are TRBV6-1 and TRBJ2-7; D ambiguous. Per the germline V gene, CDR1 is MNHNS and CDR2 is SASEGT. V lost 6 bases and J 5 bases, leaving 17 bases between the germline ends. The CDR3 has 14 residues. In DNA form, the CDR3 reads TGTGCCAGCAGCCTCGGTGGACCTACCCACGAGCAGTACTTC. As protein: CASSLGGPTHEQYF.

The chain joins TRBV9 to TRBJ2-1, with D perhaps matching TRBD1 (5 bases). This CDR3 spans 12 amino acids. V was cut by 8 bases and J by 1 base, with 7 bases left in between. The germline CDR1 and CDR2 sequences are SGDLS and YYNGEE. This CDR3 reads CASQGSYNEQFF. As DNA, the CDR3 is TGTGCCAGTCAGGGATCCTACAATGAGCAGTTCTTC.

The sample holds a few counts of this clonotype. The V and J genes are TRBV20-1 and TRBJ2-3; D gene ambiguous. This CDR3 is built from 14 residues. Germline-derived CDR1 and CDR2 are DFQATT and SNEGSKA (reference sequence). The germline V and J ends were trimmed by 2 bases and 0 bases, with 9 bases remaining between them. The CDR3 sequence: CSARRPQSTDTQYF. The CDR3 DNA sequence: TGCAGTGCTAGAAGGCCTCAGAGCACAGATACGCAGTATTTT.

V gene TRBV7-9 combines with J gene TRBJ2-3; D not resolved. Germline V gene data show CDR1 as SEHNR and CDR2 as FQNEAQ (reference sequence). The CDR3 has 15 amino acids. The V gene lost 2 bases and the J gene lost 0 bases, with 9 bases spanning the gap. The CDR3 is CASSLSTTSTDTQYF. CDR3 DNA sequence: TGTGCCAGCAGCTTATCGACGACTAGCACAGATACGCAGTATTTT. Full variable domain (missing parts from reference TRBV7-9 and TRBJ2-3): DTGVSQNPRHKITKRGQNVTFRCDPISEHNRLYWYRQTLGQGPEFLTYFQNEAQLEKSRLLSDRFSAERPKGSFSTLEIQRTEQGDSAMYLCASSLSTTSTDTQYFGPGTRLTVL.

The chain employs TRBV2 and TRBJ2-1; tentative D call: TRBD2 (6 bases). Trimming shortened V by 6 bases and J by 6 bases, and 15 bases separated the two germline ends. The germline V gene encodes CDR1 SNHLY and CDR2 FYNNEI. CDR3 length: 14 residues. CDR3 sequence reads: CASRNRDFTNEQFF. Here the CDR3 DNA reads TGTGCCAGCAGAAACCGGGACTTCACCAATGAGCAGTTCTTC. The full variable domain, its missing parts supplied by reference TRBV2 and TRBJ2-1, is EPEVTQTPSHQVTQMGQEVILRCVPISNHLYFYWYRQILGQKVEFLVSFYNNEISEKSEIFDDQFSVERPDGSNFTLKIRSTKLEDSAMYFCASRNRDFTNEQFFGPGTRLTVL.

The chain recombines TRBV2 with TRBJ2-5; 12 positions match TRBD1. Trimming at V came to 5 bases and at J to 5 bases, leaving 9 bases not matched to a gene. The CDR3 has 16 residues. From germline, CDR1 is SNHLY and CDR2 FYNNEI. The CDR3 loop reads CASSQPWDRGQETQYF. CDR3 DNA: TGTGCCAGCAGTCAGCCCTGGGACAGGGGGCAGGAGACCCAGTACTTC.

CDR3 bases: TGTGCCAGCAGCCCAGCGGGGGGGTACCAAGAGACCCAGTACTTC. Protein product: CASSPAGGYQETQYF. This chain joins TRBV7-3 and TRBJ2-5, with TRBD2 matching over 10 bases. Unmatched junction bases numbered 3, after V lost 5 bases and J lost 0 bases. Germline V gene data show CDR1 as SGHTA and CDR2 as FQGTGA. The CDR3 extends over 15 amino acids.

This clonotype turned up a few times. The CDR3 region has the DNA TGCAGCGGCTTGAGGGGGACAGGATCCTACAATGAGCAGTTCTTC. This gives the protein CSGLRGTGSYNEQFF. The rearrangement links TRBV29-1 to TRBJ2-1, with 8 nucleotides matching TRBD1. J was trimmed by 1 base and V by 7 bases; bases with no gene match: 9. This CDR3 contains 15 residues. CDR1 is SQVTM, CDR2 ANQGSEA, per germline.

CDR3 DNA: TGTGCCAGCAGCTTGGGGGGACTGCAGTACCAAGAGACCCAGTACTTC. It yields the protein CASSLGGLQYQETQYF. The chain uses TRBV7-8 and TRBJ2-5, with TRBD2 as a possible D gene (6 bases). Germline-derived CDR1 and CDR2 are SGHVS and FQNEAQ. V lost 3 bases to trimming and J lost 0 bases, with 14 bases between them. The CDR3 covers 16 residues.

This chain connects TRBV12-3 or TRBV12-4 to TRBJ2-6, with D perhaps TRBD2 (6 bases). Trimming cost V 7 bases and J 1 base, with 11 bases left between them. This CDR3 is built from 15 residues. The CDR3 DNA sequence: TGTGCCAGCACCCTCCGGGGGTCTGGGGCCAACGTCCTGACTTTC. It codes for CASTLRGSGANVLTF.